These T cell receptor beta chains were read from a single sample in a study of blood T cell repertoires in COVID-19. Using immunoSEQ multiplex PCR, the repertoire was profiled, and TCRdb retains in-frame clones only, with some absent. Of around 200,000 clones in the sample, 90% were seen once. The sequenced sample consisted of peripheral blood. All receptors derive from a man over 45 with acute or convalescent COVID-19. CDR3s include the opening cysteine and the closing phenylalanine or tryptophan. A D gene is named only where the DNA matches it firmly. The size entry is marked missing in some rows and otherwise reads once, few, many or a size class.

>NA|TRBD1|TRBV6-4|TRBJ2-2
TGTGCCAGCAGACCGGACAGGGTCGGCACCGGGGAGCTGTTTTTT
CASRPDRVGTGELFF
>once|TRBD2|TRBV7-2|TRBJ2-2
TGTGCCAGCAGCTGGGGACTAGCGGGATCCGGGGAGCTGTTTTTT
CASSWGLAGSGELFF
>NA|NA|TRBV5-4|TRBJ1-3
TGTGCCAGCAGTGGGGTGCCGGGGAACACCATATATTTT
CASSGVPGNTIYF
>NA|NA|TRBV5-1|TRBJ2-1
TGCGCCAGCAGCGGAAGACTGGTGCACAATGAGCAGTTCTTC
CASSGRLVHNEQFF
>NA|TRBD1|TRBV5-4|TRBJ2-1
TGTGCCAGCAGCGGGGGGACAGGGGCAGGATACAATGAGCAGTTCTTC
CASSGGTGAGYNEQFF
>NA|NA|TRBV9|TRBJ2-2
TGTGCCAGCAGCGGCAGGGGCCCGTTCGACACCGGGGAGCTGTTTTTT
CASSGRGPFDTGELFF
>NA|NA|TRBV18|TRBJ1-2
TGTGCCAGCTCACTAGCCCCCGACCCGCTCTATGGCTACACCTTC
CASSLAPDPLYGYTF
>NA|NA|TRBV19|TRBJ1-5
TGTGCCAGTAGTATGGGCAGGGTAAATCAGCCCCAGCATTTT
CASSMGRVNQPQHF
>NA|NA|TRBV28|TRBJ2-7
TGTGCCAGCAGTCCTTCCGGTAGCGTCTACGAGCAGTACTTC
CASSPSGSVYEQYF
>NA|NA|TRBV3-1/TRBV3-2|TRBJ2-4
TGTGCCAGCAGCCGTAAGGGGGAGTGGGACATTCAGTACTTC
CASSRKGEWDIQYF
>NA|TRBD1|TRBV4-2|TRBJ1-4
TGTGCCAGCAGCCAAGGACAGGGCTGGGAAAAACTGTTTTTT
CASSQGQGWEKLFF
>NA|NA|TRBV27|TRBJ2-7
TGTGCCAGCAGTTTAGGACAGAACTACGAGCAGTACTTC
CASSLGQNYEQYF
>NA|NA|TRBV19|TRBJ2-7
TGTGCCAGTAGTCCTTTATCCCCAGAGGGCAAGCTCGGCTCCTACGAGCAGTACTTC
CASSPLSPEGKLGSYEQYF
>NA|TRBD2|TRBV10-3|TRBJ2-1
TGTGCCATCGGGACTAGCGGGAGGGTCTCCTACAATGAGCAGTTCTTC
CAIGTSGRVSYNEQFF
>NA|NA|TRBV6-2/TRBV6-3|TRBJ1-4
TGTGCCAGCAGTTACACAACAACTAATGAAAAACTGTTTTTT
CASSYTTTNEKLFF
>NA|NA|TRBV7-9|TRBJ2-5
TGTGCCAGCAGCCCACGGGTAGCGGCTACCCAAGAGACCCAGTACTTC
CASSPRVAATQETQYF
>NA|TRBD1|TRBV18|TRBJ1-2
TGTGCCAGCTCACCTGGGACAGACGCCAACTACACCTTC
CASSPGTDANYTF
>once|TRBD1|TRBV28|TRBJ1-1
TGTGCCAGCAGTTCTACAGGGGTGAACACTGAAGCTTTCTTT
CASSSTGVNTEAFF
>NA|NA|TRBV18|TRBJ2-1
TGTGCCAGCTCACCACTAATTGCGGGCAATGAGCAGTTCTTC
CASSPLIAGNEQFF
>NA|TRBD1|TRBV27|TRBJ1-5
TGTGCCAGCAGTTTAACGACAGGGAATCAGCCCCAGCATTTT
CASSLTTGNQPQHF
>NA|TRBD2|TRBV5-3|TRBJ2-3
TGTGCCAGAAGCTTGGGGCGGGAGCTCCCCACAGATACGCAGTATTTT
CARSLGRELPTDTQYF
>once|TRBD1|TRBV13|TRBJ1-2
TGTGCCAGCAGCCCGCGACTGACAGGGCCCTATGGCTACACCTTC
CASSPRLTGPYGYTF
>NA|NA|TRBV27|TRBJ1-5
TGTGCCAGCAGTTTATCGGAGAAGAATCAGCCCCAGCATTTT
CASSLSEKNQPQHF
>NA|TRBD2|TRBV7-2|TRBJ2-1
TGTGCCAGCAGCTCACTAGCGGCTAACGACAATGAGCAGTTCTTC
CASSSLAANDNEQFF
>NA|NA|TRBV7-2|TRBJ1-2
TGTGCCAGCAGCTTAGCTCCCCACGGTACTATCGGCTACACCTTC
CASSLAPHGTIGYTF
>NA|TRBD2|TRBV13|TRBJ2-7
TGTGCCAGCAGCCCTGCGGGGGAAGGCTCCTACGAGCAGTACTTC
CASSPAGEGSYEQYF
>NA|NA|TRBV6-1|TRBJ1-2
TGTGCCAGCAGTGAAGTCCAGACTAACTTCTATGGCTACACCTTC
CASSEVQTNFYGYTF
>NA|NA|TRBV11-3|TRBJ1-4
TGTGCCAGCAGCTTAGGATGTAGTGCAACTAATGAAAAACTGTTTTTT
CASSLGCSATNEKLFF
>NA|TRBD1|TRBV5-5|TRBJ2-6
TGTGCCAGCAGCTTTGGGACAGGGGGCCGTGGGGCCAACGTCCTGACTTTC
CASSFGTGGRGANVLTF
>NA|TRBD2|TRBV27|TRBJ2-1
TGTGCCAGCAGCTCGGGGGGGCCTAGCTTTGAGCAGTTCTTC
CASSSGGPSFEQFF
>NA|NA|TRBV2|TRBJ2-3
TGTGCCAGCAACGGACTTAGCTCGTTAATTTCAGATACGCAGTATTTT
CASNGLSSLISDTQYF
>NA|NA|TRBV2|TRBJ1-3
TGTGCCAGCACCAACCGAGGGGGGGTGGACACCATATATTTT
CASTNRGGVDTIYF
>NA|TRBD2|TRBV4-2|TRBJ2-3
TGTGCCAGCAGCCCGTCTCCTCCTAAGACTAGCGGCACAGATACGCAGTATTTT
CASSPSPPKTSGTDTQYF
>few|TRBD1|TRBV30|TRBJ2-7
TGTGCCTGGGCGCTAGACAGGGGGCAGCACGAGCAGTACTTC
CAWALDRGQHEQYF
>NA|TRBD2|TRBV10-3|TRBJ2-7
TGTGCCATCAGTGAGTCGGCTAGCGGGCTTGACGAGCAGTACTTC
CAISESASGLDEQYF
>NA|NA|TRBV4-1|TRBJ2-1
TGCGCCAGCAGCCCTCGGGGAGGACGGTTGGGGGATAGCTCCTACAATGAGCAGTTCTTC
CASSPRGGRLGDSSYNEQFF
>NA|TRBD1|TRBV3-1/TRBV3-2|TRBJ2-3
TGTGCCAGCAGAGCGACAGGGTTAAGCACAGATACGCAGTATTTT
CASRATGLSTDTQYF
>NA|TRBD1|TRBV28|TRBJ2-3
TGTGCCAGCAGTTCGCCCGGGACAGGGAGCCCAGATACGCAGTATTTT
CASSSPGTGSPDTQYF
>once|TRBD1|TRBV7-6|TRBJ2-5
TGTGCCAGCAGCTTAACAGGGGGTAGGGGAGAGACCCAGTACTTC
CASSLTGGRGETQYF
>NA|TRBD2|TRBV27|TRBJ2-1
TGTGCCAGCAGCTTGGGAGGGTGGATGAACTACAATGAGCAGTTCTTC
CASSLGGWMNYNEQFF
>once|NA|TRBV6-1|TRBJ1-1
TGTGCCAGCAGTGAAGAGGCGGGAGGGAACACTGAAGCTTTCTTT
CASSEEAGGNTEAFF
>medium-sized|TRBD2|TRBV7-9|TRBJ2-3
TGTGCCAGCAGCTTAGGACTAGCGGGGGTTTCTAGCACAGATACGCAGTATTTT
CASSLGLAGVSSTDTQYF
>NA|NA|TRBV25-1|TRBJ1-4
TGTGCCAGCAGTGAAGGGTCGACAGGTTTGAATGAAAAACTGTTTTTT
CASSEGSTGLNEKLFF
>NA|TRBD1|TRBV6-2/TRBV6-3|TRBJ2-1
TGTGCCAGCAGTTTTAGGGACAGGGTCTACAATGAGCAGTTCTTC
CASSFRDRVYNEQFF
>NA|TRBD2|TRBV9|TRBJ2-3
TGTGCCAGCAGCCCCCAGCGGGGGGGCTTGGATACGCAGTATTTT
CASSPQRGGLDTQYF
>NA|TRBD1|TRBV28|TRBJ2-1
TGTGCCAGCAGTTCACCGACAGGGAATGGCTACAATGAGCAGTTCTTC
CASSSPTGNGYNEQFF